The 2 T cell receptor beta chains below all came from one sample that was sequenced in a study of blood T cells in healthy people across ages. Then a second PCR, running about 7 to 11 cycles, was carried out with a sample-barcoded 5' primer and a J-beta primer mix. TCRdb analysed the 5' RACE reads with MiXCR anew, one entry per CDR3 protein. The profile shows 800,000 or so distinct CDR3 sequences, 46% of them singletons. What was sequenced was blood. These receptors were taken from a man older than 75 in good health.

This clonotype was picked up one time. The CDR3 bases are TGCAGTGCTTGGACTAGCGGGAGACACCACGGGCAGTACTTC. Translating it yields CSAWTSGRHHGQYF. The V gene is TRBV20-1, the J gene TRBJ2-7; 13 nucleotides match TRBD2. This CDR3 comprises 14 residues. The V and J ends lost 5 bases and 9 bases, in that order; junction bases with no gene match: 10. Germline assignment: CDR1 DFQATT and CDR2 SNEGSKA (reference sequence).

The V gene is TRBV11-2, the J gene TRBJ1-2, with D perhaps TRBD1 (5 bases). Germline CDR1 reads SGHAT; CDR2 reads FQNNGV. V was pared by 4 bases and J by 8 bases, with 17 bases between. The CDR3 is 14 residues long. The CDR3 sequence: CASSSPGREGGYTF. CDR3 DNA: TGTGCCAGCAGCTCCCCAGGCAGGGAAGGAGGCTACACCTTC.